This TCR beta chain derives from a study of T cells in Graves' hyperthyroidism and ophthalmopathy. This CDR3 has 15 residues. The V end was cut by 2 bases, the J end by 6 bases, with 14 bases between. RNA transcripts gave rise to amplified TCR beta CDR3 regions. The study used the HTBI primer set for a first-round RT-PCR of the TCR CDR3. TCRdb reprocessed the multiplex PCR reads with MiXCR, giving one entry per CDR3 protein. Of 550,000 to 600,000 distinct CDR3 sequences in the sample, about a sixth were seen once. Sample: blood. V gene TRBV12-3 or TRBV12-4 combines with J gene TRBJ2-1; TRBD1 might be the D (6 bases). The receptor comes from a woman aged 18 to 35 with Graves' hyperthyroidism. The CDR3 reads CASSLSPRGLNEQFF. The CDR3 DNA reads TGTGCCAGCAGTTTATCACCCAGGGGCCTCAATGAGCAGTTCTTC.